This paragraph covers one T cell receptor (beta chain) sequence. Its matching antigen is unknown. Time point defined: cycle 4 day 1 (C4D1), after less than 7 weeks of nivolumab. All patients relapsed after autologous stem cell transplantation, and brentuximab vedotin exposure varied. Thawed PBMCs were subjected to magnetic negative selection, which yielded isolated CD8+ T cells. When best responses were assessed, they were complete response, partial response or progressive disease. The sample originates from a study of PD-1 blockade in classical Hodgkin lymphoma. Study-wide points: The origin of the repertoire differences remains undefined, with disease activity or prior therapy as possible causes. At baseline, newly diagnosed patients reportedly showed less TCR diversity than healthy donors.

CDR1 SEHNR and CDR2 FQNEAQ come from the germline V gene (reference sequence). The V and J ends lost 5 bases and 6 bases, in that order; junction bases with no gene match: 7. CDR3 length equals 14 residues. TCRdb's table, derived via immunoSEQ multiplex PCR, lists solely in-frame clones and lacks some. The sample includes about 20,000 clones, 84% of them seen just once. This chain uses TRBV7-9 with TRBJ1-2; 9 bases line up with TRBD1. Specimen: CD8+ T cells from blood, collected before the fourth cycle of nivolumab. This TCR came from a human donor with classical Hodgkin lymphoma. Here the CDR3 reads CASSLGQGYDGYTF. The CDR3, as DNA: TGTGCCAGCAGCCTCGGACAGGGGTACGATGGCTACACCTTC.